This T cell receptor beta chain stems from a study of Ad26.COV2.S vaccination and SARS-CoV-2 variants. The V end was cut by 4 bases, the J end by 6 bases, with 5 bases between. Germline CDR1 reads DFQATT; CDR2 reads SNEGSKA (reference sequence). The CDR3 consists of 10 residues. Clones were sequenced by immunoSEQ multiplex PCR, and TCRdb holds only the in-frame ones, with some missing. The sample consists of a few hundred thousand clones, about 92% of them appearing once. The sample's treatment: some 20 received Ad26.COV2.S at low or high dose, single or two shots; several received placebo; per-sample allocation not given. Sampling happened 63 days after the first vaccine or placebo injection.

This TCR derives from a person aged 18 to 65 who received the Ad26.COV2.S COVID-19 vaccine or a placebo. The chain recombines TRBV20-1 with TRBJ2-3, with D hard to call. The sample was peripheral blood, taken in a trial of Ad26.COV2.S vaccine versus placebo. In nucleotides, the CDR3 is TGCAGTGCTACTAGGGATACGCAGTATTTT. Translating gives CSATRDTQYF.